This TCR beta chain was sequenced for a study of blood T cell repertoires in COVID-19. For the study at large: PBMCs, B-cell-depleted T cells, or T cells provided the cDNA or gDNA that made up the material.

Produced via immunoSEQ multiplex PCR; TCRdb's table is partial and in-frame only. The table includes tens of thousands of clones, approximately 86% detected once. Germline loops: CDR1 LGHNA, CDR2 YSLEER. Trimming shortened V by 0 bases and J by 5 bases, and 15 bases separated the two germline ends. This CDR3 is built from 16 residues. The chain is built from TRBV4-3 and TRBJ2-3, with TRBD1 as a possible D gene (6 bases). This clonotype originated in a man aged 45 to 65 with active or convalescent COVID-19. Sequencing input: peripheral blood. The CDR3 loop reads CASSQDPGVQGDTQYF. In DNA, the CDR3 is TGCGCCAGCAGCCAAGATCCAGGGGTTCAGGGAGATACGCAGTATTTT.